This entry is about one TCR beta chain. The entry originates in a study of cytomegalovirus exposure and HLA in healthy donors. Trimming took off 8 bases at V and 6 bases at J, with 17 bases between the two ends. Germline V gene sequence: CDR1 MDHEN, CDR2 SYDVKM. The CDR3 length is 13 residues. PCR employed 60 Vbeta and 13 Jbeta primers. Per the authors' pipeline: Later work found 80 million or so unique TCR beta chains, with roughly 11 million shared. Sequencing was performed with immunoSEQ multiplex PCR; in TCRdb, only in-frame clones are kept and a portion is missing. The V and J calls and the clone size are those of that table, but D and trimming were determined from the DNA. This table holds some 150,000 clones, 82% found once.

The TCR sequence derives from a man aged 45 to 65 in good health and CMV-seropositive. Sequences were obtained from PBMCs. The chain links TRBV28 to TRBJ2-7; TRBD1 might be the D (6 bases). DNA for the CDR3: TGTGCCAGCGCAAGGGGGACACCAAGCGAGCAGTACTTC. This sequence encodes CASARGTPSEQYF.